This is a list of T cell receptor beta chains from one sample in a study of blood T cell repertoires in COVID-19. The method was immunoSEQ multiplex PCR; TCRdb's version includes in-frame clones alone and lacks a portion of them. The sample yields roughly 200,000 clones, 81% seen once. Sample: peripheral blood. These receptor sequences come from a woman aged 40 to 50 with COVID-19, enrolled during active disease. The CDR3 runs from the conserved cysteine through the conserved F or W. Fields, in order: J gene, clone size, V gene, D gene, CDR3 protein, CDR3 DNA. The D gene is left open where the match is weak. Only part of the rows carry a size: once, few, many, or a class if the clone is expanded.

j_call: TRBJ1-6
clone_size: -
v_call: TRBV9
d_call: TRBD1
cdr3_aa: CASSDSRGQGSPLHF
cdr3_nt: TGTGCCAGCAGCGACTCCAGGGGGCAGGGTTCACCCCTCCACTTT

j_call: TRBJ1-1
clone_size: -
v_call: TRBV2
d_call: -
cdr3_aa: CASSEGGTLEAFF
cdr3_nt: TGTGCCAGCAGTGAAGGGGGCACACTTGAAGCTTTCTTT

j_call: TRBJ2-3
clone_size: once
v_call: TRBV29-1
d_call: TRBD1
cdr3_aa: CSVQRTGALDTQYF
cdr3_nt: TGCAGCGTGCAACGGACAGGGGCTTTAGATACGCAGTATTTT

j_call: TRBJ2-1
clone_size: few
v_call: TRBV11-2
d_call: -
cdr3_aa: CASSQQGSYNEQFF
cdr3_nt: TGTGCCAGCAGCCAACAGGGCTCCTACAATGAGCAGTTCTTC

j_call: TRBJ2-3
clone_size: few
v_call: TRBV4-2
d_call: TRBD2
cdr3_aa: CASSHLAGSDTQYF
cdr3_nt: TGTGCCAGCAGCCACCTAGCGGGGTCAGATACGCAGTATTTT

j_call: TRBJ1-2
clone_size: -
v_call: TRBV7-9
d_call: -
cdr3_aa: CASSLSWGLYGYTF
cdr3_nt: TGTGCCAGCAGCTTGTCGTGGGGCCTCTATGGCTACACCTTC

j_call: TRBJ2-5
clone_size: -
v_call: TRBV19
d_call: -
cdr3_aa: CASAVEYGETQYF
cdr3_nt: TGTGCCAGCGCAGTGGAGTATGGGGAGACCCAGTACTTC

j_call: TRBJ1-4
clone_size: few
v_call: TRBV15
d_call: -
cdr3_aa: CATSRRRATNEKLFF
cdr3_nt: TGTGCCACCAGCAGACGTCGCGCAACTAATGAAAAACTGTTTTTT

j_call: TRBJ1-2
clone_size: -
v_call: TRBV7-6
d_call: -
cdr3_aa: CASSSVVGGDSYGYTF
cdr3_nt: TGTGCCAGCAGCTCCGTGGTCGGGGGAGATTCTTACGGCTACACCTTC

j_call: TRBJ2-5
clone_size: -
v_call: TRBV27
d_call: TRBD2
cdr3_aa: CASSFLSLAGGWETQYF
cdr3_nt: TGTGCCAGCAGTTTCCTTTCCTTGGCGGGGGGCTGGGAGACCCAGTACTTC

j_call: TRBJ1-1
clone_size: -
v_call: TRBV9
d_call: TRBD1
cdr3_aa: CASSGSDRVVLMDTEAFF
cdr3_nt: TGTGCCAGCAGCGGCTCGGACAGGGTCGTTTTAATGGACACTGAAGCTTTCTTT

j_call: TRBJ2-7
clone_size: -
v_call: TRBV2
d_call: -
cdr3_aa: CASSEVGGEQYF
cdr3_nt: TGTGCCAGCAGTGAAGTGGGGGGCGAGCAGTACTTC

j_call: TRBJ2-2
clone_size: -
v_call: TRBV4-2
d_call: TRBD2
cdr3_aa: CASSRGGPNTGELFF
cdr3_nt: TGTGCCAGCAGCCGCGGGGGGCCGAACACCGGGGAGCTGTTTTTT

j_call: TRBJ2-1
clone_size: few
v_call: TRBV27
d_call: -
cdr3_aa: CASSLFFGRANEQFF
cdr3_nt: TGTGCCAGCAGTTTATTTTTTGGCAGGGCGAATGAGCAGTTCTTC

j_call: TRBJ2-7
clone_size: few
v_call: TRBV6-4
d_call: TRBD2
cdr3_aa: CASSPSGSSYEQYF
cdr3_nt: TGTGCCAGCAGCCCTAGCGGGAGTTCCTACGAGCAGTACTTC

j_call: TRBJ2-3
clone_size: -
v_call: TRBV6-1
d_call: TRBD2
cdr3_aa: CASSETSGYTDTQYF
cdr3_nt: TGTGCCAGCAGTGAGACTAGCGGCTACACAGATACGCAGTATTTT

j_call: TRBJ2-2
clone_size: -
v_call: TRBV4-1
d_call: TRBD1
cdr3_aa: CASSSRDSYTGELFF
cdr3_nt: TGCGCCAGCAGCTCCCGGGACAGTTACACCGGGGAGCTGTTTTTT

j_call: TRBJ1-4
clone_size: -
v_call: TRBV2
d_call: TRBD1
cdr3_aa: CASSERGTGDEKLFF
cdr3_nt: TGTGCCAGCAGTGAACGGGGGACAGGGGATGAAAAACTGTTTTTT

j_call: TRBJ1-6
clone_size: -
v_call: TRBV7-9
d_call: -
cdr3_aa: CASSPRGGSVDYSPLHF
cdr3_nt: TGTGCCAGCAGCCCCAGGGGTGGGTCTGTCGATTATTCACCCCTCCACTTT

j_call: TRBJ1-5
clone_size: -
v_call: TRBV12-3/TRBV12-4
d_call: -
cdr3_aa: CASSLGRGQPQHF
cdr3_nt: TGTGCCAGCAGTCTGGGGCGGGGTCAGCCCCAGCATTTT

j_call: TRBJ2-3
clone_size: once
v_call: TRBV7-3
d_call: TRBD2
cdr3_aa: CASSLTGSGLAASTDTQYF
cdr3_nt: TGTGCCAGCAGCTTAACGGGGTCGGGGCTAGCGGCTAGCACAGATACGCAGTATTTT

j_call: TRBJ2-3
clone_size: -
v_call: TRBV6-5
d_call: TRBD2
cdr3_aa: CASIPSGRATDTQYF
cdr3_nt: TGTGCCAGCATCCCCAGCGGGAGGGCGACAGATACGCAGTATTTT

j_call: TRBJ1-2
clone_size: -
v_call: TRBV5-6
d_call: -
cdr3_aa: CASSPRRGTEGYTF
cdr3_nt: TGTGCCAGCAGCCCCCGTCGGGGGACGGAGGGCTACACCTTC

j_call: TRBJ1-5
clone_size: -
v_call: TRBV7-2
d_call: -
cdr3_aa: CASSSGRGRVGNQPQHF
cdr3_nt: TGTGCCAGCAGCTCAGGGAGGGGAAGGGTTGGCAATCAGCCCCAGCATTTT

j_call: TRBJ2-2
clone_size: once
v_call: TRBV2
d_call: -
cdr3_aa: CASSAGRGIAGELFF
cdr3_nt: TGTGCCAGCAGTGCGGGCAGGGGAATCGCCGGGGAGCTGTTTTTT

j_call: TRBJ2-3
clone_size: -
v_call: TRBV19
d_call: TRBD2
cdr3_aa: CASSYAGGNTDTQYF
cdr3_nt: TGTGCCAGTAGTTATGCGGGAGGCAACACAGATACGCAGTATTTT

j_call: TRBJ1-2
clone_size: -
v_call: TRBV29-1
d_call: -
cdr3_aa: CSVEGAYGYTF
cdr3_nt: TGCAGCGTTGAAGGGGCCTATGGCTACACCTTC

j_call: TRBJ1-1
clone_size: few
v_call: TRBV4-2
d_call: TRBD1
cdr3_aa: CASSHWTGEAFF
cdr3_nt: TGTGCCAGCAGCCACTGGACAGGGGAAGCTTTCTTT

j_call: TRBJ1-4
clone_size: -
v_call: TRBV7-9
d_call: -
cdr3_aa: CASSLGGSSEKLFF
cdr3_nt: TGTGCCAGCAGCTTAGGGGGCTCGTCGGAAAAACTGTTTTTT

j_call: TRBJ1-5
clone_size: -
v_call: TRBV7-8
d_call: -
cdr3_aa: CASSSQGSNQPQHF
cdr3_nt: TGTGCCAGCAGCTCACAGGGTAGCAATCAGCCCCAGCATTTT

j_call: TRBJ2-1
clone_size: -
v_call: TRBV28
d_call: -
cdr3_aa: CASSLSGGLDNEQFF
cdr3_nt: TGTGCCAGCAGTTTATCGGGGGGCCTGGACAATGAGCAGTTCTTC

j_call: TRBJ1-1
clone_size: -
v_call: TRBV5-6
d_call: TRBD1
cdr3_aa: CASTLTGYTEAFF
cdr3_nt: TGTGCCAGTACACTGACAGGGTACACTGAAGCTTTCTTT

j_call: TRBJ2-3
clone_size: -
v_call: TRBV27
d_call: -
cdr3_aa: CASSLFGLGLSLDTQYF
cdr3_nt: TGTGCCAGCAGTTTATTCGGCCTGGGCCTTTCTTTGGATACGCAGTATTTT

j_call: TRBJ1-5
clone_size: -
v_call: TRBV12-3/TRBV12-4
d_call: -
cdr3_aa: CASSSLKLQHF
cdr3_nt: TGTGCCAGCAGTTCCCTCAAGCTCCAGCATTTT

j_call: TRBJ1-3
clone_size: -
v_call: TRBV19
d_call: -
cdr3_aa: CASSNPRASGNTIYF
cdr3_nt: TGTGCCAGTAGTAATCCGAGGGCATCTGGAAACACCATATATTTT

j_call: TRBJ2-1
clone_size: -
v_call: TRBV10-2
d_call: -
cdr3_aa: CASQGGSSYNEQFF
cdr3_nt: TGCGCCAGCCAGGGGGGAAGCTCCTACAATGAGCAGTTCTTC

j_call: TRBJ2-5
clone_size: -
v_call: TRBV5-4
d_call: TRBD1
cdr3_aa: CASSLIGSRGSQETQYF
cdr3_nt: TGTGCCAGCAGCTTGATTGGGTCCAGGGGGTCACAAGAGACCCAGTACTTC

j_call: TRBJ1-2
clone_size: -
v_call: TRBV6-1
d_call: -
cdr3_aa: CASSEGQSYGYTF
cdr3_nt: TGTGCCAGCAGTGAAGGACAGAGCTATGGCTACACCTTC

j_call: TRBJ2-1
clone_size: -
v_call: TRBV21-1
d_call: -
cdr3_aa: CASSKEARPTYNEQFF
cdr3_nt: TGTGCCAGCAGCAAAGAGGCTAGACCAACCTACAATGAGCAGTTCTTC

j_call: TRBJ2-1
clone_size: -
v_call: TRBV5-1
d_call: -
cdr3_aa: CASSLGVLRDYNEQFF
cdr3_nt: TGCGCCAGCAGCTTGGGCGTCCTGCGGGACTACAATGAGCAGTTCTTC

j_call: TRBJ1-2
clone_size: once
v_call: TRBV29-1
d_call: -
cdr3_aa: CSAGIGQDYGYTF
cdr3_nt: TGCAGCGCTGGGATCGGACAAGACTATGGCTACACCTTC

j_call: TRBJ2-6
clone_size: -
v_call: TRBV6-6
d_call: -
cdr3_aa: CASSYGSSGANVLTF
cdr3_nt: TGTGCCAGCAGTTACGGGAGCTCTGGGGCCAACGTCCTGACTTTC

j_call: TRBJ2-1
clone_size: -
v_call: TRBV23-1
d_call: TRBD2
cdr3_aa: CASSQCHRGRASGEQFF
cdr3_nt: TGCGCCAGCAGTCAATGTCATCGCGGGAGGGCCTCCGGGGAGCAGTTCTTC

j_call: TRBJ2-2
clone_size: -
v_call: TRBV6-4
d_call: -
cdr3_aa: CASSSDLTGELFF
cdr3_nt: TGTGCCAGCAGCTCAGATCTGACCGGGGAGCTGTTTTTT

j_call: TRBJ2-4
clone_size: -
v_call: TRBV28
d_call: -
cdr3_aa: CASSFWAAKNIQYF
cdr3_nt: TGTGCCAGCAGTTTCTGGGCAGCCAAAAACATTCAGTACTTC